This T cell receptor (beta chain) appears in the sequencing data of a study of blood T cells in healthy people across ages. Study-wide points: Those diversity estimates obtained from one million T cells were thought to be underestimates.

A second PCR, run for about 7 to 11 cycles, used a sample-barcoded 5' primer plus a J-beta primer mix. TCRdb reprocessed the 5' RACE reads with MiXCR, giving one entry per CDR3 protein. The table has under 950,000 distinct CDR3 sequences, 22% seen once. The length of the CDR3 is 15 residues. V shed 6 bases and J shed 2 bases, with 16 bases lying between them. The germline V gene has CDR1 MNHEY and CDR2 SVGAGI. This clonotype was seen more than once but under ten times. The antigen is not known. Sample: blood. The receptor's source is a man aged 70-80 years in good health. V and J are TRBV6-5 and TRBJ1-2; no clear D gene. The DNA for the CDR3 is TGTGCCAGCAGCCCCGGGAGCCGCTCAAACTATGGCTACACCTTC. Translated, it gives CASSPGSRSNYGYTF.